This passage covers 23 T cell receptor beta chains from one sample sequenced in a study of blood T cells in healthy people across ages. A J-beta primer mix and a sample-barcoded 5' primer were used in a second PCR of roughly 6 to 11 cycles. One entry per CDR3 protein, called by TCRdb with MiXCR from the 5' RACE reads. The data show 380,000 or so distinct CDR3 sequences, 52% seen once. The sequencing sample was made of blood. Receptors were obtained from a man between 60 and 75 years old in good health.

The J gene is TRBJ2-7, the V gene TRBV28; D might be TRBD2 (6 bases). Germline V gives CDR1 MDHEN, CDR2 SYDVKM. V was pared by 2 bases and J by 4 bases, with 15 bases between. The CDR3 runs 15 residues. The CDR3 here is CASSLAGSGRYEQYF. In DNA form, the CDR3 reads TGTGCCAGCAGTTTAGCGGGATCTGGTCGGTACGAGCAGTACTTC.

The rearrangement links TRBV25-1 to TRBJ2-1; unclear D gene. The V end lost 4 bases, the J end lost 15 bases, and 13 bases lay between the germline ends. The CDR3 totals 11 residues. Per germline, CDR1 MGHDK and CDR2 SYGVNS. The CDR3 coding sequence is TGTGCCAGCAGTGTCCAGCCGGGCGGGTTCTTC. This sequence encodes CASSVQPGGFF. Combining the CDR3 with reference TRBV25-1 and TRBJ2-1 gives the whole variable domain EADIYQTPRYLVIGTGKKITLECSQTMGHDKMYWYQQDPGMELHLIHYSYGVNSTEKGDLSSESTVSRIRTEHFPLTLESARPSHTSQYLCASSVQPGGFFGPGTRLTVL.

This clonotype was observed a handful of times. V gene TRBV4-3 combines with J gene TRBJ2-7; 9 bases align to TRBD2. The V gene's germline CDR1 is LGHNA and CDR2 YSLEER. J lost 3 bases, V lost 4 bases, and 10 bases had no gene match. This CDR3 spans 16 amino acids. The CDR3 DNA sequence: TGCGCCAGCAGCCGCGAGACTAGCGGAGGGGACTACGAGCAGTACTTC. Translation gives CASSRETSGGDYEQYF.

This chain connects TRBV5-1 to TRBJ2-1, with D possibly TRBD2 on 5 matching bases. The CDR3 sequence is 16 residues long. With 3 bases removed from V and 10 bases from J, the gap between germline ends came to 23 bases. Germline lookup yields CDR1 SGHRS and CDR2 YFSETQ. This chain's CDR3 is CASSYPQGGSTYEQFF. The CDR3, as DNA: TGCGCCAGCAGCTACCCCCAAGGCGGGTCTACCTACGAGCAGTTCTTC.

This clonotype was picked up a small number of times. This rearrangement joins TRBV29-1 to TRBJ1-1; D gene unclear. Trimming pared 7 bases from V and 4 bases from J, leaving 10 bases between. The CDR3 length is 11 residues. Looked up from germline, CDR1 is SQVTM and CDR2 is ANQGSEA. This CDR3 is CSGWDTTEAFF. As DNA, the CDR3 is TGCAGCGGCTGGGATACCACTGAAGCTTTCTTT. Filled out from reference TRBV29-1 and TRBJ1-1, the complete variable domain reads SAVISQKPSRDICQRGTSLTIQCQVDSQVTMMFWYRQQPGQSLTLIATANQGSEATYESGFVIDKFPISRPNLTFSTLTVSNMSPEDSSIYLCSGWDTTEAFFGQGTRLTVV.

The table lists this clonotype with a count of one. The rearrangement uses TRBV6-4 and TRBJ2-1; D is perhaps TRBD1 or TRBD2 (5 bases each). V was trimmed by 6 bases and J by 11 bases, leaving 14 bases between them. This CDR3 comprises 12 residues. Germline V gives CDR1 MRHNA, CDR2 SNTAGT. The CDR3 spells CASSEEWGQQFF. Written as DNA, the CDR3 is TGTGCCAGCAGCGAAGAGTGGGGACAGCAGTTCTTC.

This clonotype was seen just once. This chain connects TRBV20-1 to TRBJ1-5, with 10 bases identical to TRBD1. The CDR3 runs 15 residues. From germline, CDR1 is DFQATT and CDR2 SNEGSKA (reference sequence). Unmatched junction bases numbered 12, after V lost 6 bases and J lost 7 bases. In DNA, the CDR3 is TGCAGTGCCCCGAGGGACAGGGGTTCGGTACAGCCCCAGCATTTT. Translating it yields CSAPRDRGSVQPQHF.

V is TRBV29-1 and J is TRBJ1-2; D call uncertain. CDR3 length equals 14 residues. Germline values: CDR1 SQVTM, CDR2 ANQGSEA. Trimming stripped 5 bases from V and 4 bases from J, with 17 bases between. The CDR3 DNA follows: TGCAGCGTTAATGTGGCAGAGTCACCCTATGGCTACACCTTC. It codes for CSVNVAESPYGYTF.

In the case of this clonotype: This clone may be a read error of a much larger clone one base away. The rearrangement links TRBV7-2 to TRBJ1-6; D might be TRBD1 (5 bases). The CDR3 runs to 13 residues. Trimming pared 5 bases from V and 7 bases from J, leaving 9 bases between. Germline-derived CDR1 and CDR2 are SGHTA and FQGNSA. CDR3 in DNA: TGTGCCAGCAGCGCGGGGCCAAATTCACCCCTCCACTTT. This encodes CASSAGPNSPLHF.

The gene calls are TRBV15 and TRBJ2-1; no clear D gene. The CDR3 length is 14 residues. The V and J ends lost 7 bases and 7 bases respectively, with 17 bases between them. The germline gives CDR1 LNHNV, CDR2 YYDKDF (reference sequence). The chain's CDR3 is CATKSVTTVNEQFF. The CDR3 coding sequence is TGTGCCACCAAGTCAGTAACAACCGTTAATGAGCAGTTCTTC.

This clonotype was counted only a few times. CDR3 loop: CASSYPRGRGGNTEAFF. CDR3 in DNA: TGTGCCAGCAGTTACCCGAGAGGGAGAGGGGGGAACACTGAAGCTTTCTTT. This chain joins TRBV6-5 and TRBJ1-1, with D maybe TRBD1 (6 bases). The germline V and J ends were trimmed by 2 bases and 1 base, with 17 bases remaining between them. The CDR3 has 17 amino acids. CDR1 is MNHEY and CDR2 is SVGAGI in the germline V gene.

This clonotype was counted between two and nine times. The J gene is TRBJ2-3, the V gene TRBV29-1; D remains ambiguous. The CDR3 runs 13 residues. The germline V gene has CDR1 SQVTM and CDR2 ANQGSEA. V shed 7 bases and J shed 2 bases, with 13 bases lying between them. The CDR3 protein is CSGARWDTDTQYF. DNA for the CDR3: TGCAGCGGGGCCCGATGGGACACAGATACGCAGTATTTT.

This clonotype was detected many times. This chain links TRBV7-8 with TRBJ2-3, with D unclear. Between the trimmed V and J ends, which lost 4 bases and 2 bases, there was a span of 4 bases. Germline V gene sequence: CDR1 SGHVS, CDR2 FQNEAQ. This CDR3 region has 12 residues. The CDR3 is CASSSATDTQYF. DNA of the CDR3: TGTGCCAGCAGCTCCGCCACAGATACGCAGTATTTT.

The chain is built from TRBV30 and TRBJ1-2; no firm D call. Trimming stripped 5 bases from V and 4 bases from J, with 11 bases between. The CDR3 runs 12 residues. Germline V gene lookup returns CDR1 GTSNPN and CDR2 SVGIG (reference sequence). The CDR3 DNA reads TGTGCCTGGGCGCCAGTCGGCTATGGCTACACCTTC. Protein product: CAWAPVGYGYTF.

In its sample, this clonotype was seen a few times. The J gene is TRBJ2-5, the V gene TRBV20-1; 8 nucleotides agree with TRBD2. Germline V gene data show CDR1 as DFQATT and CDR2 as SNEGSKA (reference sequence). The CDR3 contains 13 residues. V shed 7 bases and J 3 bases; nucleotides not matched to a gene: 7. In DNA form, the CDR3 reads TGCAGTGGACTGACCGGGGGGGAAGAGACCCAGTACTTC. Translating gives CSGLTGGEETQYF.

In its sample, this clonotype was seen many times. The V and J genes are TRBV5-1 and TRBJ2-3; the D call may be TRBD1 or TRBD2 (5 bases each). The CDR3 length is 14 residues. Between the trimmed V and J ends, which lost 0 bases and 0 bases, there was a span of 5 bases. The V gene's germline CDR1 is SGHRS and CDR2 YFSETQ. The CDR3 reads CASSLGDSTDTQYF. CDR3 bases: TGCGCCAGCAGCTTGGGGGACAGCACAGATACGCAGTATTTT.

There are a few counts of this clonotype. Just one base apart from a much larger clone, this may be a read error. The CDR3 sequence: CASSRGRGTEAFF. CDR3 DNA sequence: TGTGCCAGCAGCCGAGGGCGAGGAACTGAAGCTTTCTTT. This chain connects TRBV28 to TRBJ1-1, with no clear D. Germline loops: CDR1 MDHEN, CDR2 SYDVKM. The CDR3 consists of 13 residues. V gave up 6 bases and J gave up 5 bases, with 13 bases separating them.

This clonotype was seen a handful of times. A much larger clone sits a single nucleotide away, making a read error possible. The gene calls are TRBV4-2 and TRBJ2-7, with 8 nucleotides matching TRBD2. Trimming took 0 bases from V and 0 from J; bases not matched to a gene: 1. This CDR3 contains 15 residues. CDR1 LGHNA and CDR2 YNFKEQ come from the germline V gene. Here the CDR3 reads CASSQESGSSYEQYF. The CDR3 nucleotides read TGTGCCAGCAGCCAAGAAAGCGGGAGCTCCTACGAGCAGTACTTC.

This clonotype was detected ten times or more. The chain uses TRBV5-1 and TRBJ2-2; perhaps TRBD2 as D (6 bases). Trimming took 0 bases from V and 3 from J, leaving 9 bases between them. CDR1 and CDR2 (germline): SGHRS, YFSETQ. CDR3 length: 15 amino acids. The CDR3 here is CASSLAVADTGELFF. Here the CDR3 DNA reads TGCGCCAGCAGCTTGGCCGTAGCGGACACCGGGGAGCTGTTTTTT.

The chain recombines TRBV6-6 with TRBJ2-7; the D gene is possibly TRBD1 (6 bases). The CDR3 covers 13 residues. V was shortened by 4 bases and J by 7 bases, with 14 bases between the two germline ends. Germline loops: CDR1 MNHNY, CDR2 SVGAGI (reference sequence). CDR3 sequence: CASSSARGWEQYF. CDR3 sequence (DNA): TGTGCCAGCAGTTCTGCCAGGGGTTGGGAGCAGTACTTC.

The V gene is TRBV27, the J gene TRBJ1-5; 7 positions agree with TRBD1. J gave up 6 bases and V 6 bases, and 8 bases lay outside the gene matches. The CDR3 sequence is 14 residues long. Germline CDR1 reads MNHEY; CDR2 reads SMNVEV (reference sequence). In DNA form, the CDR3 reads TGTGCCAGCAGCGGGACAGCGGGCGTTCAGCCCCAGCATTTT. Translated, it gives CASSGTAGVQPQHF.

This rearrangement joins TRBV4-2 to TRBJ2-6; 14 nucleotides agree with TRBD2. Germline lookup yields CDR1 LGHNA and CDR2 YNFKEQ. V was pared by 3 bases and J by 1 base, with 5 bases of the junction left unmatched. The length of the CDR3 is 19 residues. The CDR3 DNA reads as TGTGCCAGCAGCCATGGGACTAGCGGGGGCCCTTCTGGGGCCAACGTCCTGACTTTC. Translated, it gives CASSHGTSGGPSGANVLTF.

The chain joins TRBV12-3 or TRBV12-4 to TRBJ1-5; D might be TRBD1 (5 bases). There are 15 residues in the CDR3. The ends were cut back, 1 base at V and 3 bases at J, with 10 bases in the middle. The CDR3 coding sequence is TGTGCCAGCAGTTTAGGACAGTCTTTCAATCAGCCCCAGCATTTT. Protein: CASSLGQSFNQPQHF.